This TCR beta chain was identified in a study of blood T cell repertoires in COVID-19 (dated by TCRdb to the early 2020s). In the study overall: Samples from collaborators originated in the United States, Italy and Spain and spanned both the acute and convalescent phases of COVID-19. Where available, HLA class I and class II types were obtained from metadata supplied by the sample provider rather than from assay-based typing. The prospective study material was composed of cDNA or gDNA derived from T cells, B-cell-depleted T cells, or PBMCs. The samples were drawn from the first 160 participants of the ongoing ImmuneRACE study and from more than 1,000 subjects provided by 6 global collaborators. A de-identified subject ID, COVID-19 status, age in years and sex were almost always included in the sample metadata. The repertoires were made available in a free public database intended to serve as a resource for research on the immune response to SARS-CoV-2. Subjects who had been exposed to COVID-19, were actively infected with it, or had recovered from it provided the deeply sampled blood TCRbeta repertoires that made up the dataset.

Participants in the prospective study were aged 18 to 89 years, lived in some 24 United States geographic areas, and enrolled through a virtual design. In the prospective study, participants were assigned to cohorts based on the clinical history participants reported in a screening survey and a study questionnaire. Exposed participants had been in contact with someone with a PCR-confirmed or clinician-diagnosed COVID-19 case within 2 weeks of study entry. Each participant in the prospective study had whole blood, serum and a nasopharyngeal or oropharyngeal swab collected by mobile phlebotomists. Over a roughly 2-month period, participants in the prospective study had the option of providing additional blood draws and questionnaires. Prospective study blood samples were shipped either frozen or at room temperature before DNA extraction. Worth noting for this clone: No antigen is known for it. Nothing much larger sits one base from this clone, and base qualities are not available.

TCRbeta CDR3 regions were amplified from genomic DNA using the immunoSEQ Assay, a bias-controlled multiplex PCR. The authors' pipeline ran thus. Within the assay, amplification of reference gene primers was used to estimate how many nucleated cells each sample contained. To quantify the absolute abundance of each unique TCRbeta CDR3 rearrangement, sequence reads were collapsed and filtered. For each sample, productive Simpson clonality was calculated as the square root of Simpson's diversity index across productive rearrangements. TCRdb re-hosts the immuneACCESS table, in-frame sequences only. Its copies lack some clones; in the studies checked, an unresolved V gene accounts for under half of them, and the cause for the rest is not known. The DNA was the basis for D and trimming; V, J and clone size are from that table. This sample comprises under 300,000 clones, over 80% of them detected only once. Of the sample, 3.1% is held by the ten largest clones.

Results the study describes overall, beyond this receptor: Clinical and demographic metadata were provided uncurated, with the amount varying by source and participant.

The sequenced sample consisted of PBMCs or T cells enriched from blood (not recorded which). The receptor comes from a woman aged 35 to 49 who had been exposed to COVID-19.

The bases are TGTGCCAGCAGTTTAAGAGGCTACGAGCAGTACTTC. It translates to CASSLRGYEQYF. The rearrangement combines TRBV12-3 or TRBV12-4 with TRBJ2-7; too little of a D gene remains to name it. CDR3 length: 12 amino acids, cysteine to phenylalanine. Here the CDR3 DNA is all that survives: 36 bases in frame from base 1. Trimming takes 2 bases from V and 3 bases from J, and the germline ends sit 5 bases apart.